This TCR beta chain was sequenced during a study of T-cell reconstitution after alpha-beta-depleted transplantation in children. Overall study results and limits: After one year, T-cell counts and TCRbeta diversity mostly came from new T cells.

Construction of the TCRbeta library involved unique molecular identifiers. Via MiXCR, TCRdb re-called the PCR reads, giving one row per CDR3 protein. The sample holds fewer than 550,000 distinct CDR3 sequences, 10% to 12% seen once. Notes on this clonotype: Its matching antigen is unknown.

The CDR3 is 16 amino acids. Trimming cost V 4 bases and J 7 bases, with 20 bases left between them. Material: PBMCs, mostly from graft donor cells, obtained 180 days after TCRalphabeta/CD19-depleted stem cell transplant. V gene TRBV12-3 or TRBV12-4 combines with J gene TRBJ2-1; D is perhaps TRBD2 (7 bases). This TCR was recovered from a female patient aged 2-10 years who had a stem cell transplant for aplastic anemia, so the T cells may come from the graft donor. The CDR3 reads CASSSSRGGRSNEQFF. The CDR3, as DNA: TGTGCCAGCAGTTCGAGTAGGGGGGGCCGGTCAAATGAGCAGTTCTTC.